This T cell receptor (beta chain) is drawn from a study of Ad26.COV2.S vaccination and SARS-CoV-2 variants. About the study: The donor belonged to the COV1001 Ad26.COV2.S trial arm.

There are 13 residues in the CDR3. The germline V gene encodes CDR1 GTSNPN and CDR2 SVGIG (reference sequence). V gave up 5 bases and J gave up 2 bases, with 10 bases separating them. Overall study results and limits: Total T cell responses, in the TCR breadth and depth analyses, may have been underestimated. Substantial response breadth was reportedly seen for spike-specific CD8+ and CD4+ T cells after vaccination.

About this clone: Its antigen remains unknown. Distinct nucleotide sequences in the sample also encode this CDR3.

Libraries were prepared by immunoSEQ multiplex PCR; TCRdb keeps only in-frame clonotypes and omits some of them. The sample gives some 640,000 clones, roughly 90% of which show up once; over 1.3% is in the top ten. The treatment here: approximately 18 received Ad26.COV2.S at low or high dose, single or two shots; about 5 received placebo; per-sample allocation not given. Sampling was done on day 63 after the first vaccine or placebo injection. Spike of the Wuhan-strain SARS-CoV-2 was expressed by an Ad26 vector, which formed the vaccine. The input for sequencing was peripheral blood, taken in a trial of Ad26.COV2.S vaccine versus placebo. The chain is built from TRBV30 and TRBJ1-3; perhaps TRBD1 as D (5 bases). The receptor was derived from a person aged 18 to 59 who received the Ad26.COV2.S COVID-19 vaccine or a placebo. The CDR3 spells CAWSQGTGNTIYF. Written as DNA, the CDR3 is TGTGCCTGGTCTCAGGGAACTGGAAACACCATATATTTT.